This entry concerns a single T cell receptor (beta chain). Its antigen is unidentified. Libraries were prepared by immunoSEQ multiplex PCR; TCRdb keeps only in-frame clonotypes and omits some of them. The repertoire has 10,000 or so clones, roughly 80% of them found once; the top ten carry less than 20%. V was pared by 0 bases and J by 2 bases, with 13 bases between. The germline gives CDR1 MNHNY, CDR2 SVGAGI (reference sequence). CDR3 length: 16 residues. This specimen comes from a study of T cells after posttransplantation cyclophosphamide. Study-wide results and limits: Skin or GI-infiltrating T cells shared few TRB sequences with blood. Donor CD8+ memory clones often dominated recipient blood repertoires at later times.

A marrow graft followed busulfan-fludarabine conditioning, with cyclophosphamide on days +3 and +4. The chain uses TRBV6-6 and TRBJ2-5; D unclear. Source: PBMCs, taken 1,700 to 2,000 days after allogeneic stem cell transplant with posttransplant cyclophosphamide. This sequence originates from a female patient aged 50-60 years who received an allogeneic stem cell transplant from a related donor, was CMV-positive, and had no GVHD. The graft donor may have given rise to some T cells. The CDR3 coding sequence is TGTGCCAGCAGTTACTCCCGAATACCTACTCAAGAGACCCAGTACTTC. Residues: CASSYSRIPTQETQYF.